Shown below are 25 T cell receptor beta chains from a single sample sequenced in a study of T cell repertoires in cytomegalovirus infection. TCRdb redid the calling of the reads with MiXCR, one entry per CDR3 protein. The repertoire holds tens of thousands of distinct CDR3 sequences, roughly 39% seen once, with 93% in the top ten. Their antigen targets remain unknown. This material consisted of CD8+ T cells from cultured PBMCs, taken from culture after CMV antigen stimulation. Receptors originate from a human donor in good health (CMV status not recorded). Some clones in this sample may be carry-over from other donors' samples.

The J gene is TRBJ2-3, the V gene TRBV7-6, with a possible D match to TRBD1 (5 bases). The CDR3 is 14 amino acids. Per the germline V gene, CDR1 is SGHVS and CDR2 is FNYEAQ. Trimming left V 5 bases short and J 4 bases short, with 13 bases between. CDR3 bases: TGTGCCAGCAGCCTGTCCACAGGTGCAGATACGCAGTATTTT. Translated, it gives CASSLSTGADTQYF.

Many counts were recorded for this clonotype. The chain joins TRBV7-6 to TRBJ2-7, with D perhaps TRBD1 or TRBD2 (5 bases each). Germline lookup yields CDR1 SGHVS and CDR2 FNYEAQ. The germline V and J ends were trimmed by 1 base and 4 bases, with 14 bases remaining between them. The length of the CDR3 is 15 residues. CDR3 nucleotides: TGTGCCAGCAGCTTAGAACAGGACGGGGTGTACGAGCAGTACTTC. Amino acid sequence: CASSLEQDGVYEQYF.

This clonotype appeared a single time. Here the CDR3 DNA reads TGTGCCAGCAGCTCCCTGGGCAGCATGAACACTGAAGCTTTCTTT. This sequence encodes CASSSLGSMNTEAFF. The rearrangement joins TRBV5-6 to TRBJ1-1; D is unclear. CDR3 length equals 15 residues. Looked up from germline, CDR1 is SGHDT and CDR2 is YYEEEE. Trimming stripped 3 bases from V and 0 bases from J, with 12 bases between.

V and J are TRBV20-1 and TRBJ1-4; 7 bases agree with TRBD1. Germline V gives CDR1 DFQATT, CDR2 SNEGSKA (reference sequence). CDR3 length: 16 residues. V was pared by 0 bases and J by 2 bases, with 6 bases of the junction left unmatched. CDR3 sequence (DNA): TGCAGTGCTAGAGATTCCCAGGGGGGGACTAATGAAAAACTGTTTTTT. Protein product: CSARDSQGGTNEKLFF.

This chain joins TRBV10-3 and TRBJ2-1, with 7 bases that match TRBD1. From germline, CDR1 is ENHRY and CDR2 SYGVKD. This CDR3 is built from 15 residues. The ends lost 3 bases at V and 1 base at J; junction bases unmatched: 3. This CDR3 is CAISEGTVSYNEQFF. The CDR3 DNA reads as TGTGCCATCAGTGAAGGGACAGTATCCTACAATGAGCAGTTCTTC.

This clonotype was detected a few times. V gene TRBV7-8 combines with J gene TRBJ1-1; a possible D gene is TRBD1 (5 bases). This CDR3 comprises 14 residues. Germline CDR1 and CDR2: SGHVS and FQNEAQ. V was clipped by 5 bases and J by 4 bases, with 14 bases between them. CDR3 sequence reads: CASSPGPGSTEAFF. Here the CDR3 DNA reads TGTGCCAGCAGCCCGGGACCCGGGAGCACTGAAGCTTTCTTT.

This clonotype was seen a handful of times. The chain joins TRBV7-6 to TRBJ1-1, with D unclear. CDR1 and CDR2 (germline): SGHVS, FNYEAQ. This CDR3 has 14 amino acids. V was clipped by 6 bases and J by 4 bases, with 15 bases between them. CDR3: CASRNGREGTEAFF. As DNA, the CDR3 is TGTGCCAGCAGGAACGGGAGAGAGGGCACTGAAGCTTTCTTT.

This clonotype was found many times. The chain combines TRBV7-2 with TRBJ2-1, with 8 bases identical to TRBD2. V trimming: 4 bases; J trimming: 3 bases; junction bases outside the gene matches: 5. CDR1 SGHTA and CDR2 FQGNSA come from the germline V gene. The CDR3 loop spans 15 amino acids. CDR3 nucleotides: TGTGCCAGCAGCTCCCGGGGGGGCAACTACAATGAGCAGTTCTTC. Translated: CASSSRGGNYNEQFF.

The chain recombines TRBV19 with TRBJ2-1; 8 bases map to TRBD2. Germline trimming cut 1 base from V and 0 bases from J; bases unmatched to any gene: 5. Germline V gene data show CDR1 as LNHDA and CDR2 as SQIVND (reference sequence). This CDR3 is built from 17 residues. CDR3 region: CASSIVAGTSSYNEQFF. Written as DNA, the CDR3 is TGTGCCAGTAGTATAGTAGCGGGGACCAGCTCCTACAATGAGCAGTTCTTC.

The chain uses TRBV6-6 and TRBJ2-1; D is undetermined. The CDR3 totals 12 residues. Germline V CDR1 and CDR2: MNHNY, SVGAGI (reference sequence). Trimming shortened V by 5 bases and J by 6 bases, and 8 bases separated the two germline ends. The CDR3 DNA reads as TGTGCCAGCAGTGCAAATACCAATGAGCAGTTCTTC. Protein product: CASSANTNEQFF.

CDR3 sequence (DNA): TGTGCCAGCAGGAAAAACAGGGCGGGCAAGGATGGCTACACCTTC. Translated: CASRKNRAGKDGYTF. The gene calls are TRBV27 and TRBJ1-2; D perhaps matches TRBD1 (6 bases). Deletions cut 6 bases from V and 6 bases from J, with 20 bases between. Looked up from germline, CDR1 is MNHEY and CDR2 is SMNVEV (reference sequence). The length of the CDR3 is 15 residues.

In DNA form, the CDR3 reads TGTGCCAGCAGTTTCTCGGGAAACACTGAAGCTTTCTTT. It codes for CASSFSGNTEAFF. The rearrangement links TRBV28 to TRBJ1-1; D is undetermined. This CDR3 comprises 13 residues. The germline CDR1 and CDR2 sequences are MDHEN and SYDVKM. The V gene lost 3 bases and the J gene lost 2 bases, with 7 bases spanning the gap.

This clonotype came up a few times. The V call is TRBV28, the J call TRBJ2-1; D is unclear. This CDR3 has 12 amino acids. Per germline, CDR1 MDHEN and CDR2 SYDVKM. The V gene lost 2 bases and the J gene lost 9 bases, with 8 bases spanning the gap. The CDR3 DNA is TGTGCCAGCAGTTTAGGGATTTCTGAGCAGTTCTTC. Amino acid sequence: CASSLGISEQFF.

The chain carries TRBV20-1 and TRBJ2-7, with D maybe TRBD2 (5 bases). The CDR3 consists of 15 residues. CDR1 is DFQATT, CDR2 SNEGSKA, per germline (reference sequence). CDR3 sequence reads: CSTGEEQHLTGEQYF. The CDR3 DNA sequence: TGCAGCACCGGAGAGGAACAGCACCTAACGGGGGAGCAGTACTTC.

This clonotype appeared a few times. CDR3: CATSEDSSYNEQFF. CDR3 coding DNA: TGTGCCACCAGTGAGGATAGTTCCTACAATGAGCAGTTCTTC. The genes are TRBV24-1 and TRBJ2-1; D unclear. CDR1 and CDR2 from the germline V gene are KGHDR and SFDVKD. Trimming shortened V by 4 bases and J by 1 base, and 7 bases separated the two germline ends. The CDR3 sequence is 14 residues long.

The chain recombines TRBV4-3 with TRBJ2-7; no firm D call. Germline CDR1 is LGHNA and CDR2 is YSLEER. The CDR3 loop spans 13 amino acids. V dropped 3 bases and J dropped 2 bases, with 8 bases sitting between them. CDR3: CASSHGPTYEQYF. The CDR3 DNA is TGCGCCAGCAGCCATGGGCCCACCTACGAGCAGTACTTC.

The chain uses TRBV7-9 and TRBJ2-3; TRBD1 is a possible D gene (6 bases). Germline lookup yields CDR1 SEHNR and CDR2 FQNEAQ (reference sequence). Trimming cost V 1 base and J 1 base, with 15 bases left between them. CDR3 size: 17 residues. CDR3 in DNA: TGTGCCAGCAGCTTAGGCCCCCTGACAGGTCGCACAGATACGCAGTATTTT. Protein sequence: CASSLGPLTGRTDTQYF. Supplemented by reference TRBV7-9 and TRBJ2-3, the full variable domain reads DTGVSQNPRHKITKRGQNVTFRCDPISEHNRLYWYRQTLGQGPEFLTYFQNEAQLEKSRLLSDRFSAERPKGSFSTLEIQRTEQGDSAMYLCASSLGPLTGRTDTQYFGPGTRLTVL.

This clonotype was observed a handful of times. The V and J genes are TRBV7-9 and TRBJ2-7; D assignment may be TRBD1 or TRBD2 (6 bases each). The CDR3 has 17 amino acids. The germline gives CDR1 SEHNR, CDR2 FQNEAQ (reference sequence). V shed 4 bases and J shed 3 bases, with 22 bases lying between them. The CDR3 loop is CASSYPRGALYRYEQYF. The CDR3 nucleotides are TGTGCCAGCAGCTACCCGAGGGGGGCCTTATACCGCTACGAGCAGTACTTC.

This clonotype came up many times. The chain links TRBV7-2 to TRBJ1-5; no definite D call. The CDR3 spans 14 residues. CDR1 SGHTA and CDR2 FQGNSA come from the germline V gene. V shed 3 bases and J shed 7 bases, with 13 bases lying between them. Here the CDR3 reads CASSLLVWGQPQHF. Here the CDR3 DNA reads TGTGCCAGCAGCTTGTTAGTGTGGGGACAGCCCCAGCATTTT. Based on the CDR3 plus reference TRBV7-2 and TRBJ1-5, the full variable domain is GAGVSQSPSNKVTEKGKDVELRCDPISGHTALYWYRQSLGQGLEFLIYFQGNSAPDKSGLPSDRFSAERTGGSVSTLTIQRTQQEDSAVYLCASSLLVWGQPQHFGDGTRLSIL.

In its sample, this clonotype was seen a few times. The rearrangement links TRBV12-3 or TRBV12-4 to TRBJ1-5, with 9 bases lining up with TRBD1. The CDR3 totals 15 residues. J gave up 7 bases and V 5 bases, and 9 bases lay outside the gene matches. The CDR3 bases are TGTGCCAGCAGTCAACGAGGGACAGGGACACAGCCCCAGCATTTT. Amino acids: CASSQRGTGTQPQHF.

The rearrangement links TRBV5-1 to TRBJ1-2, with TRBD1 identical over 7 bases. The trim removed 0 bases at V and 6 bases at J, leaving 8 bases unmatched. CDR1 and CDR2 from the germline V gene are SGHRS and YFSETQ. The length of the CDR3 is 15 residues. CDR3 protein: CASSLGTGRSDGYTF. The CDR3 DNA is TGCGCCAGCAGCTTGGGGACAGGCCGCAGTGATGGCTACACCTTC.

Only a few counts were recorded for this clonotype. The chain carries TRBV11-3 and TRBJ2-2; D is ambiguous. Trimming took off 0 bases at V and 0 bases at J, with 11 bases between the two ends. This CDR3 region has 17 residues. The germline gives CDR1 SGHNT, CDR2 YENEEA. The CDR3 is CASSLDPAGPNTGELFF. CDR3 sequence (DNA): TGTGCCAGCAGCTTAGATCCGGCAGGACCGAACACCGGGGAGCTGTTTTTT.

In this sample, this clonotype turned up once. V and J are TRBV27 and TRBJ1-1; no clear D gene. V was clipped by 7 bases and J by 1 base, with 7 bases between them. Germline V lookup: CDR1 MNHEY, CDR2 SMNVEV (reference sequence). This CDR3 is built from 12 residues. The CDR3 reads CASKRQNTEAFF. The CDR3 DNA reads TGTGCCAGCAAAAGACAGAACACTGAAGCTTTCTTT.

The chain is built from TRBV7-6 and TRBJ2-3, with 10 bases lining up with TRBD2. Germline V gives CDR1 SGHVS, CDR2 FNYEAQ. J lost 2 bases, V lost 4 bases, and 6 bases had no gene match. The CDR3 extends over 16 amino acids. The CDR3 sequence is CASSSRTSGHTDTQYF. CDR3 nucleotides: TGTGCCAGCAGCTCGCGGACTAGCGGACACACAGATACGCAGTATTTT.

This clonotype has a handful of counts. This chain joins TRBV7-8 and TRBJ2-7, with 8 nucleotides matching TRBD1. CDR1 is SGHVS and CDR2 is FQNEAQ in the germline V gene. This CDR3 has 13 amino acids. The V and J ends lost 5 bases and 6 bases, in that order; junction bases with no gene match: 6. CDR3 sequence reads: CASSRSGGSEQYF. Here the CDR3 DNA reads TGTGCCAGCAGCCGGTCAGGGGGCTCCGAGCAGTACTTC.